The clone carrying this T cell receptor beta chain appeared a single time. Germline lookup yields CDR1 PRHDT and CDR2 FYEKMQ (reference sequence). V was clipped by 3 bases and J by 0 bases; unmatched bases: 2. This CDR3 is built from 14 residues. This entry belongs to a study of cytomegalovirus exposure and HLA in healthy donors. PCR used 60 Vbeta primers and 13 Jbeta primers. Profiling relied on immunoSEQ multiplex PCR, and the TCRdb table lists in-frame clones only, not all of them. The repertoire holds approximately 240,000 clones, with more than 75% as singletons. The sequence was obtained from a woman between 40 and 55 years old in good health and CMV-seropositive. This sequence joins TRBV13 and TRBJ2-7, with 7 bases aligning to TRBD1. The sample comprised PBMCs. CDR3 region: CASSFRTGSYEQYF. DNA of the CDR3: TGTGCCAGCAGCTTTCGGACAGGCTCCTACGAGCAGTACTTC.